This is a list of T cell receptor beta chains from one sample in a study of blood T cell repertoires in COVID-19. Clones were sequenced by immunoSEQ multiplex PCR, and TCRdb holds only the in-frame ones, with some missing. Of some 130,000 clones in the sample, more than 90% were seen once. The sequencing sample was made of peripheral blood. These receptors originate from a man between 50 and 59 years old with active COVID-19. Each CDR3 is given with its conserved first and last residue. Fields, in order: J gene, clone size, D gene, CDR3 length, V gene, CDR3 DNA, CDR3 protein. D genes are given only for firm matches. The size entry is marked missing in some rows and otherwise reads once, few, many or a size class.

>TRBJ2-1|NA|TRBD2|16|TRBV2
TGTGCCAGCAGTGCGGCACTAGCGGGAGGTAGAAATGAGCAGTTCTTC
CASSAALAGGRNEQFF
>TRBJ2-1|few|NA|11|TRBV7-9
TGTGCCAGCAGCTTCGACAATGAGCAGTTCTTC
CASSFDNEQFF
>TRBJ2-1|few|TRBD1|13|TRBV7-2
TGTGCCAGCAGCTTGACAGGGCTAAATGAGCAGTTCTTC
CASSLTGLNEQFF
>TRBJ1-3|NA|TRBD1|15|TRBV9
TGTGCCAGCAGCGCCGCAGGGGGAACTGGAAACACCATATATTTT
CASSAAGGTGNTIYF
>TRBJ1-5|NA|NA|16|TRBV7-8
TGTGCCAGCAGCTTAGCTAGAGGGATAAGCAATCAGCCCCAGCATTTT
CASSLARGISNQPQHF
>TRBJ2-7|few|NA|15|TRBV5-1
TGCGCCAGCAGCTTGTTTGCTCAAGAGGGAACCGAGCAGTACTTC
CASSLFAQEGTEQYF
>TRBJ2-1|NA|NA|14|TRBV5-4
TGTGCCAGCAGCTTAGGACGACCGGGAAATGAGCAGTTCTTC
CASSLGRPGNEQFF
>TRBJ1-4|NA|NA|17|TRBV7-9
TGTGCCAGCAGCTTCCACCTGGGGCAGGGTTGGTATGAAAAACTGTTTTTT
CASSFHLGQGWYEKLFF
>TRBJ1-1|once|NA|14|TRBV6-5
TGTGCCAGCAGTCCCCCCGAGGGGGTTAGTGAAGCTTTCTTT
CASSPPEGVSEAFF
>TRBJ1-1|NA|NA|13|TRBV5-1
TGCGCCACCTCACAGGGTTTGAACACTGAAGCTTTCTTT
CATSQGLNTEAFF
>TRBJ1-4|NA|NA|12|TRBV12-3/TRBV12-4
TGTGCCAGCACCACCCACCTAGAAAAACTGTTTTTT
CASTTHLEKLFF
>TRBJ1-6|NA|NA|18|TRBV21-1
TGTGCCAGCAGCAAAGCTTTGAGGGAAAGCTCCTATAATTCACCCCTCCACTTT
CASSKALRESSYNSPLHF
>TRBJ1-2|NA|NA|14|TRBV15
TGTGCCACCAGCGGCCGGGACTGGGGGTTCGGCTACACCTTC
CATSGRDWGFGYTF
>TRBJ2-3|NA|NA|15|TRBV4-2
TGTGCCAGCAGCCAAGGAGAGTCGTTCACAGATACGCAGTATTTT
CASSQGESFTDTQYF
>TRBJ1-6|NA|NA|15|TRBV23-1
TGCGCCAGCAGTCAAACGAACTGCTCCCCATTCACCCTCCACTTT
CASSQTNCSPFTLHF
>TRBJ2-3|NA|NA|13|TRBV2
TGTGCCAGCTTGCTAGCCAGCACAGATACGCAGTATTTT
CASLLASTDTQYF
>TRBJ2-6|NA|TRBD1|18|TRBV7-3
TGTGCCAGCAGCTCCTGGACAGGGGGCTGGTCTGGGGCCAACGTCCTGACTTTC
CASSSWTGGWSGANVLTF
>TRBJ2-2|NA|NA|15|TRBV19
TGTGCCAGTAGTCCACAGGGTATGAAGTCCGGGGAGCTGTTTTTT
CASSPQGMKSGELFF
>TRBJ1-6|few|TRBD1|15|TRBV6-5
TGTGCCAGCAGCACGACAGGGTATAATAATTCACCCCTCCACTTT
CASSTTGYNNSPLHF
>TRBJ1-6|NA|NA|14|TRBV19
TGTGCCAGTAGTCAGCAGGTTCTCAGAGCACCCCTCCACTTT
CASSQQVLRAPLHF
>TRBJ2-3|NA|NA|17|TRBV11-3
TGTGCCAGCAGCTTAGCATGGCCTAGCGAACCCACAGATACGCAGTATTTT
CASSLAWPSEPTDTQYF
>TRBJ2-3|NA|TRBD2|16|TRBV7-9
TGTGCCAGCAGGTGGACTAGCGGGGGCAGCACAGATACGCAGTATTTT
CASRWTSGGSTDTQYF
>TRBJ1-5|NA|NA|15|TRBV2
TGTGCCAGCAGTGGACAGACCAACCGGAATCAGCCCCAGCATTTT
CASSGQTNRNQPQHF
>TRBJ1-2|once|TRBD1|14|TRBV2
TGTGCCAGCACCCTAGGGACAGGCACTTCGAGCTACACCTTC
CASTLGTGTSSYTF
>TRBJ2-7|NA|NA|12|TRBV6-5
TGTGCCAGCAGTTCCCAGGGTAACGAGCAGTACTTC
CASSSQGNEQYF
>TRBJ1-2|NA|TRBD1|13|TRBV28
TGTGCCAGCTCGACAGGGGGGGTGTATGGCTACACCTTC
CASSTGGVYGYTF